Here is one T cell receptor beta chain with its context. Antigen: not known. This entry comes from a study of cytomegalovirus exposure and HLA in healthy donors. Turning to the study itself: In a later analysis, it was reported that the approximately 110 validation repertoires had been produced on the same platform as the 700 or so repertoires belonging to the first cohort.

Clones were read by immunoSEQ multiplex PCR, and TCRdb kept only the in-frame ones, dropping some. The profile shows hundreds of thousands of clones, just over 85% of them singletons. Trimming took off 10 bases at V and 6 bases at J, with 13 bases between the two ends. The CDR3 contains 11 residues. Germline V gene sequence: CDR1 LNHDA, CDR2 SQIVND (reference sequence). The donors formed part of the approximately 130-subject validation cohort, distinct from the roughly 670-subject first cohort. Findings and caveats of the study: Cytomegalovirus status was reportedly diagnosed by the classifier with high sensitivity and specificity. In vitro data verified a few CMV-associated chains as specific for CMV antigens.

The clonotype was recovered from a woman between 18 and 30 years old in good health and CMV-seronegative. What was sequenced was PBMCs. V gene TRBV19 combines with J gene TRBJ2-7, with D possibly matching TRBD1 (6 bases). The CDR3 coding sequence is TGTGCCACAGGGGCGAGCTCCGAGCAGTACTTC. Amino acids: CATGASSEQYF.